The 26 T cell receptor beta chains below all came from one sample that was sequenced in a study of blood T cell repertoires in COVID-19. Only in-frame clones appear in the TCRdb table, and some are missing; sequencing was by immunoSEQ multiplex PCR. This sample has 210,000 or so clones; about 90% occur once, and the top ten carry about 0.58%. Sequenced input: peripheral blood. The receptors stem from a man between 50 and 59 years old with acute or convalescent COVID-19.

The CDR3 protein is CASSLAAGGLEAFF. CDR3 sequence (DNA): TGTGCCAGCAGCTTAGCGGCAGGGGGCCTTGAAGCTTTCTTT. The chain joins TRBV7-2 to TRBJ1-1; TRBD1 agrees at 8 bases. CDR1 SGHTA and CDR2 FQGNSA come from the germline V gene. V was clipped by 0 bases and J by 7 bases; unmatched bases: 4. This CDR3 spans 14 amino acids.

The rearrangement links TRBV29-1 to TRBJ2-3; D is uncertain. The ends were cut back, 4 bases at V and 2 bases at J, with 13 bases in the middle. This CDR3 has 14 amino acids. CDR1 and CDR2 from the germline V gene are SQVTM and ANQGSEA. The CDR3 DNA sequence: TGCAGCGTTGGCAGAGTGGCGGTCACAGATACGCAGTATTTT. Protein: CSVGRVAVTDTQYF.

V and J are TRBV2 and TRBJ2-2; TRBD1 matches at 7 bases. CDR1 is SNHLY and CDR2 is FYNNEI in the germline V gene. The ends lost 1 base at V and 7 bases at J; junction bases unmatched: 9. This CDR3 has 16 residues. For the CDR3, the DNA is TGTGCCAGCAGTGAAGGGGGAACAGGGGCGGACGGGGAGCTGTTTTTT. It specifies CASSEGGTGADGELFF.

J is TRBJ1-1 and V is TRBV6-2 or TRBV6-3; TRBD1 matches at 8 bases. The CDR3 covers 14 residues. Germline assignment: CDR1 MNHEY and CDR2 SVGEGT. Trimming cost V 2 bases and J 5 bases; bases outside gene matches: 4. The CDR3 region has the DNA TGTGCCAGCAGTTACCAGGGGGCGCGAACTGAAGCTTTCTTT. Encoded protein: CASSYQGARTEAFF.

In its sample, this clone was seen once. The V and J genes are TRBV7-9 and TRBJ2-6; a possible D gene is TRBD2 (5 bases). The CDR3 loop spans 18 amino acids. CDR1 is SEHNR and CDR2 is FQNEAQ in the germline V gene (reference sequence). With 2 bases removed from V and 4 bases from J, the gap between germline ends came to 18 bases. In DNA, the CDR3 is TGTGCCAGCAGCTTATCAGGAGGCGGCCTAGGGGGGGCCAACGTCCTGACTTTC. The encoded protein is CASSLSGGGLGGANVLTF.

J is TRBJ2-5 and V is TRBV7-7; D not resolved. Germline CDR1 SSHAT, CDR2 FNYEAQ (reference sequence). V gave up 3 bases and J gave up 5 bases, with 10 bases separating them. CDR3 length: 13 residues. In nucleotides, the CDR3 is TGTGCCAGCAGCTTCGGGTTCCGGGAGACCCAGTACTTC. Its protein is CASSFGFRETQYF.

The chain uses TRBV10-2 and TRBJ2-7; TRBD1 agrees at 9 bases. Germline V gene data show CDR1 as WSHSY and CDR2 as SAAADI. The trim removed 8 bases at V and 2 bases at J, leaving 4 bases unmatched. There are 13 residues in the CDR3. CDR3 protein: CASRDRVPYEQYV. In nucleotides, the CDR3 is TGCGCCAGCCGGGACAGGGTGCCCTACGAGCAGTACGTC.

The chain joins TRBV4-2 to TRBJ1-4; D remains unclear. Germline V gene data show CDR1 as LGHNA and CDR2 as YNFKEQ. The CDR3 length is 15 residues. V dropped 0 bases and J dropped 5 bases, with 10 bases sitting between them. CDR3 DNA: TGTGCCAGCAGCCAAGATTTAAGGGAGAATGAAAAACTGTTTTTT. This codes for CASSQDLRENEKLFF.

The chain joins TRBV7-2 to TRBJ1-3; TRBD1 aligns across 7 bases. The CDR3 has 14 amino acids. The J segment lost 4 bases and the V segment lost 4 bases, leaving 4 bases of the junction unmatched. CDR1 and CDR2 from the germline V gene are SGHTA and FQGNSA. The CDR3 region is CASSSQGQGNTIYF. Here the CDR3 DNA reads TGTGCCAGCAGCTCACAGGGACAGGGAAACACCATATATTTT.

CDR3 protein: CAISAQDSNYGYTF. DNA for the CDR3: TGTGCCATCAGTGCCCAGGACAGTAACTATGGCTACACCTTC. The rearrangement uses TRBV10-3 and TRBJ1-2, with D perhaps TRBD1 (6 bases). The V end was cut by 4 bases, the J end by 1 base, with 10 bases between. The CDR3 is 14 residues long. Germline assignment: CDR1 ENHRY and CDR2 SYGVKD.

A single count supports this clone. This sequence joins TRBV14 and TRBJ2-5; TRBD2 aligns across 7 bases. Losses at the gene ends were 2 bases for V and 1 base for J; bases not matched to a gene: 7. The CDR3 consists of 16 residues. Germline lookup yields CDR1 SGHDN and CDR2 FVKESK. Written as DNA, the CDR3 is TGTGCCAGCAGCCAATATCCTAGCGGTTCCCAAGAGACCCAGTACTTC. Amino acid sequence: CASSQYPSGSQETQYF.

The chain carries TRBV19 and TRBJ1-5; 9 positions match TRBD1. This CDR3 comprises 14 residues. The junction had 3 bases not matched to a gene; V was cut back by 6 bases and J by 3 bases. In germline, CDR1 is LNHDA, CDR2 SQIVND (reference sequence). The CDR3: CASSHRGLNQPQHF. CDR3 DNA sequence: TGTGCCAGTAGCCACAGGGGGCTCAATCAGCCCCAGCATTTT.

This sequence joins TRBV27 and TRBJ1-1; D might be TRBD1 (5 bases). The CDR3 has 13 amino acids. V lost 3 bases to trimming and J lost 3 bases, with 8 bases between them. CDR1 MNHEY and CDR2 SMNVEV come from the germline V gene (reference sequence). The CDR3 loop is CASSFTRDTEAFF. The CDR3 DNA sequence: TGTGCCAGCAGTTTTACCAGGGACACTGAAGCTTTCTTT.

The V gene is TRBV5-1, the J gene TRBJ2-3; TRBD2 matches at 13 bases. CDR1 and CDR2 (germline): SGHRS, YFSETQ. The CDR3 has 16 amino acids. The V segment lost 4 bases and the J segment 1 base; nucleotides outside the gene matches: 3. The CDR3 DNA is TGCGCCAGCAGCGCAGGACTAGCGGGGGGCACAGATACGCAGTATTTT. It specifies CASSAGLAGGTDTQYF.

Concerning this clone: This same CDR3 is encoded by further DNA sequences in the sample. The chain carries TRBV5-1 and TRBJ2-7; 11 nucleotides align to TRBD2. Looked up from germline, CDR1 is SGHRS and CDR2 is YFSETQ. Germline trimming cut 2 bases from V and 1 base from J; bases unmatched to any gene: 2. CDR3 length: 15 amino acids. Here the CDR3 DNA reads TGCGCCAGCAGCTTAGGACTAGCGGGTTCCTACGAGCAGTACTTC. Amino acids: CASSLGLAGSYEQYF.

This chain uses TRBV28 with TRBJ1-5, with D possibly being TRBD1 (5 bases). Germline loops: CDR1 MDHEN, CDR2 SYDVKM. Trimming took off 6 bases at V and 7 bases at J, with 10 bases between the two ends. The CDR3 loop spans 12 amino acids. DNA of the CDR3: TGTGCCAGCAGCCAGGGAGGCCAGCCCCAGCATTTT. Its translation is CASSQGGQPQHF.

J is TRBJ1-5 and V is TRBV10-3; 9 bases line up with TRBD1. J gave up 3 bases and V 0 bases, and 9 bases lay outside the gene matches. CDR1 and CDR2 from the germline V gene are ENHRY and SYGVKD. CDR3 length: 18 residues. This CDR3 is CAISESGPGQGYNQPQHF. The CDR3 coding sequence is TGTGCCATCAGTGAGTCAGGCCCGGGACAGGGTTACAATCAGCCCCAGCATTTT.

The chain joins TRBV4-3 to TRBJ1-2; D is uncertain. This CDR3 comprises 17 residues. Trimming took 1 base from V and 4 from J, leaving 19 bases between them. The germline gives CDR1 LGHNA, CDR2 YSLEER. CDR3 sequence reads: CASSQAMEQLSTYGYTF. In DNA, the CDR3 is TGCGCCAGCAGCCAAGCGATGGAACAGCTCTCAACCTATGGCTACACCTTC.

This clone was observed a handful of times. CDR3 bases: TGTGCCAGCTCAGAGACAGGCCTCGGGGAGACCCAGTACTTC. This codes for CASSETGLGETQYF. The chain uses TRBV18 and TRBJ2-5; D may be TRBD1 (6 bases). V was clipped by 5 bases and J by 5 bases, with 15 bases between them. Per the germline V gene, CDR1 is KGHSH and CDR2 is LQKENI. The CDR3 has 14 residues.

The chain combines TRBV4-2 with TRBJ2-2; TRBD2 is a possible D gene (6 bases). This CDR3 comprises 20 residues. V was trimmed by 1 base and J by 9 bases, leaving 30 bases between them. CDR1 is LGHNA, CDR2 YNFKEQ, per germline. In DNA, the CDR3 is TGTGCCAGCAGCCAAGGACCAACTGCCCTTGCGGGGACCTACGGGCGGGAGCTGTTTTTT. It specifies CASSQGPTALAGTYGRELFF.

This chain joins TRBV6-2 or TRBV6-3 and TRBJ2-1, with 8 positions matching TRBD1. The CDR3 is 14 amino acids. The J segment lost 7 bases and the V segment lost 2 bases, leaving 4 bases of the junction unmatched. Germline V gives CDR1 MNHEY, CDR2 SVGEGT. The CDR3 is CASSYIQGANEQFF. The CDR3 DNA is TGTGCCAGCAGTTACATCCAGGGGGCGAATGAGCAGTTCTTC.

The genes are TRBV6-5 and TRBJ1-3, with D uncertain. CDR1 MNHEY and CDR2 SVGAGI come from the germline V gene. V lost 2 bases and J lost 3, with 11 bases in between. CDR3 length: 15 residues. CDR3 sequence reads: CASSYRPGNGNTIYF. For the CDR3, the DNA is TGTGCCAGCAGTTACCGCCCAGGCAATGGAAACACCATATATTTT.

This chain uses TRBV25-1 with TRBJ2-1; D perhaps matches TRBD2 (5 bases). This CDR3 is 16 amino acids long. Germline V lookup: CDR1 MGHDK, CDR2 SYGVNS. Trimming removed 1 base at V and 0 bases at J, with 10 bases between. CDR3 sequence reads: CASSELTGSSYNEQFF. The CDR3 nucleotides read TGTGCCAGCAGTGAATTGACGGGGAGCTCCTACAATGAGCAGTTCTTC.

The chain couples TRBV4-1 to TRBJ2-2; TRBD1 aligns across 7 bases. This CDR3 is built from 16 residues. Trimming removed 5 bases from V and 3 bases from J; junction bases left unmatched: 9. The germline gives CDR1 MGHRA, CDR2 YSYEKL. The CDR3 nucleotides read TGCGCCAGCAGCTATTCCCTGGGGACAGACACCGGGGAGCTGTTTTTT. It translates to CASSYSLGTDTGELFF.

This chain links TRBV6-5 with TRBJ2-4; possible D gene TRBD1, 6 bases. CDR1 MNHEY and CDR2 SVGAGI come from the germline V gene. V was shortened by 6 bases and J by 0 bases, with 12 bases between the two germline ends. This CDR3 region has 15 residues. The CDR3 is CASSPDSTAKNIQYF. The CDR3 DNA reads TGTGCCAGCAGCCCGGACAGCACAGCCAAAAACATTCAGTACTTC.

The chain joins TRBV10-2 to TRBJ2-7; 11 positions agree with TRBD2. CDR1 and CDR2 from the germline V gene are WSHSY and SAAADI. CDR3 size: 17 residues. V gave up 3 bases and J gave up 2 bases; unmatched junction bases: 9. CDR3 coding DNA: TGCGCCAGCAGTGAAACCCCCGGGACTAGCGGAACCTACGAGCAGTACTTC. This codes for CASSETPGTSGTYEQYF.